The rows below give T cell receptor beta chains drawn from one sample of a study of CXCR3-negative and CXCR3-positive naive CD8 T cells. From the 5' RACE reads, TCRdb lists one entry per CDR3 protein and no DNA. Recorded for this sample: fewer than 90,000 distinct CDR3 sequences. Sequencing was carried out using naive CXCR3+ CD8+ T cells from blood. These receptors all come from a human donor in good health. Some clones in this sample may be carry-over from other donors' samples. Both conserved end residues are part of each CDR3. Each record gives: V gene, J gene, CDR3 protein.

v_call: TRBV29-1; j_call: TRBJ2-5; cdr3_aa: CSVEDQMGETQYF
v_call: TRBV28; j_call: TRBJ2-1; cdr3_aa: CATYRGRNEQFF
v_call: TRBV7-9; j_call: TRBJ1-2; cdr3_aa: CASSAGTGESQGYTF
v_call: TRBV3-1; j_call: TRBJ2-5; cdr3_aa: CASSQDPLAGQETQYF
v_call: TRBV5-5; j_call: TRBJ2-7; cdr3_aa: CASSPTTDRSSYEQYF
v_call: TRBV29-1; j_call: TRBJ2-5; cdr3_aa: CSAGGGVSSETQYF
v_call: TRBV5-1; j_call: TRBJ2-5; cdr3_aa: CASSSHGTGDQETQYF
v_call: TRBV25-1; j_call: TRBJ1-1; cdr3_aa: CASSLVRGMNTEAFF
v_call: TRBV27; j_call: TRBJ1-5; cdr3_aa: CASSLSAGTYQPQHF
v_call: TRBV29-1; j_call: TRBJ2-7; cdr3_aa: CSVELEGSLPYEQYF
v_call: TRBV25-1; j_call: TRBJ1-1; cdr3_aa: CASSEYFPGQALNTEAFF
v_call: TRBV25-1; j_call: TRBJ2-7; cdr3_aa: CASSDQGAGVYEQYF
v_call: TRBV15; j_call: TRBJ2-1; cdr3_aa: CATSNYVSYNEQFF
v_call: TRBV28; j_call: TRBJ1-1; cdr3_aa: CASSVNMNTEAFF
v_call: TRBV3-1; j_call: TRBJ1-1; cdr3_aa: CASSQDEGFNNEAFF
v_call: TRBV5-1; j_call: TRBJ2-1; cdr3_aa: CASSAPSEGPNEQFF
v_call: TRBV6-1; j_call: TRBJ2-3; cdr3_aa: CASSRDRDADTQYF
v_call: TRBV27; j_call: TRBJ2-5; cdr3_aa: CANSLSYPSIRRETQYF
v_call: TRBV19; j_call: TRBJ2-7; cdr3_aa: CASSSVNARDEQYF
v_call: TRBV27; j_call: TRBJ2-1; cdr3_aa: CANSLKSSAGNEQFF
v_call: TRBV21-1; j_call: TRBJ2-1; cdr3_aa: CASSKSRRAGGNNEQFF
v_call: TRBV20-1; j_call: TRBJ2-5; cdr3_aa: CSANRDREAGEETQYF
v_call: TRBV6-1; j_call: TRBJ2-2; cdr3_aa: CASPNDWNTGELFF
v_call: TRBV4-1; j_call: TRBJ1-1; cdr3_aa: CASSGAVNTEAFF
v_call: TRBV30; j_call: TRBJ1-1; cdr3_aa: CAWARQGGNTEAFF
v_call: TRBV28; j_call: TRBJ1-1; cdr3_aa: CASSFTEDSTEAFF
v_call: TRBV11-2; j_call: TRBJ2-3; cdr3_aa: CASSYLVDTQYF
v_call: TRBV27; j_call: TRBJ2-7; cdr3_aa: CASARGGNPYEQYF
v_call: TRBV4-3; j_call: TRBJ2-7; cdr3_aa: CASSRSGSSYEQYF
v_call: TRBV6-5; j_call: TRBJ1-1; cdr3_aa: CASSSSLWGGPMNTEAFF
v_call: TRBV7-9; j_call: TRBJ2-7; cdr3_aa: CASSLKQGAQYEQYF
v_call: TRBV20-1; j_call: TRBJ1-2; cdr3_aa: CSPLSRTPWDGYTF